The 13 T cell receptor beta chains presented below share a single source sample, sequenced in a study of identical twins. TCRdb reanalysed the 5' RACE reads using MiXCR and keeps one entry per CDR3 protein. The sample carries hundreds of thousands of distinct CDR3 sequences, approximately 9% recorded once. Sequenced: memory (CD45RO+) T cells sorted from blood. The receptors were sampled from a young woman in good health.

This clonotype was counted many times. The rearrangement joins TRBV20-1 to TRBJ1-2; 8 bases fit TRBD1. Trimming removed 2 bases from V and 0 bases from J; junction bases left unmatched: 5. Germline V gene sequence: CDR1 DFQATT, CDR2 SNEGSKA (reference sequence). This CDR3 spans 15 amino acids. The CDR3 is CSARSQGAPNYGYTF. As DNA, the CDR3 is TGCAGTGCTAGATCTCAGGGGGCTCCTAACTATGGCTACACCTTC.

This clonotype was recorded many times. The J gene is TRBJ2-3, the V gene TRBV20-1; 8 nucleotides align to TRBD1. Trimming at V came to 5 bases and at J to 6 bases, leaving 16 bases not matched to a gene. The CDR3 loop spans 16 amino acids. Germline V CDR1 and CDR2: DFQATT, SNEGSKA (reference sequence). The DNA for the CDR3 is TGCAGTGCTCCCGGCCTGGCAGGGGGCGCAGGGGATACGCAGTATTTT. Translated: CSAPGLAGGAGDTQYF.

This clonotype was seen ten or more times. The genes are TRBV12-3 or TRBV12-4 and TRBJ2-3, with D perhaps matching TRBD2 (6 bases). The CDR3 loop spans 15 amino acids. Trimming removed 3 bases at V and 4 bases at J, with 14 bases between. The CDR3 sequence: CASSFEERVSDTQYF. CDR3 nucleotide sequence: TGTGCCAGCAGTTTTGAGGAGCGGGTCTCAGATACGCAGTATTTT.

This clonotype has ten or more counts. The CDR3 nucleotides read TGTGCCAGCAGTGGGAAAAGACAGGGCCTAGGAAACACCATATATTTT. The encoded protein is CASSGKRQGLGNTIYF. The gene calls are TRBV2 and TRBJ1-3, with 7 bases aligning to TRBD1. The CDR3 is made up of 16 amino acids. Germline V gene sequence: CDR1 SNHLY, CDR2 FYNNEI. The junction had 10 bases not matched to a gene; V was cut back by 4 bases and J by 4 bases.

The V gene is TRBV12-3 or TRBV12-4, the J gene TRBJ1-2; possible D gene TRBD1, 6 bases. This CDR3 spans 15 amino acids. V was pared by 4 bases and J by 4 bases, with 16 bases between. The CDR3 reads CASSSNRDLGYGYTF. The CDR3, as DNA: TGTGCCAGCAGTTCCAACAGGGATTTAGGCTATGGCTACACCTTC.

This clonotype was detected only a few times. The CDR3 protein is CAWRDRGQTDTQYF. The CDR3 DNA is TGTGCCTGGAGGGACAGGGGGCAGACAGATACGCAGTATTTT. The chain carries TRBV30 and TRBJ2-3; TRBD1 matches 11 bases. CDR1 and CDR2 (germline): GTSNPN, SVGIG (reference sequence). J was trimmed by 3 bases and V by 3 bases; bases with no gene match: 2. The CDR3 has 14 residues.

In its sample, this clonotype was seen a few times. V is TRBV7-3 and J is TRBJ1-3; TRBD1 agrees at 7 bases. Looked up from germline, CDR1 is SGHTA and CDR2 is FQGTGA. After removal of 5 bases from V and 1 base from J, the junction contained 5 bases not matched to a gene. CDR3 length: 15 residues. The CDR3, as DNA: TGTGCCAGCAGCCCGGCAGGGGGTTCTGGAAACACCATATATTTT. It translates to CASSPAGGSGNTIYF.

This clonotype has more than one count but fewer than ten. The chain combines TRBV6-2 or TRBV6-3 with TRBJ2-2; maybe TRBD1 (6 bases). The V gene lost 8 bases and the J gene lost 5 bases, with 15 bases spanning the gap. Germline V gene lookup returns CDR1 MNHEY and CDR2 SVGEGT. The CDR3 is 14 residues long. This CDR3 is CASSPTGFTGELFF. CDR3 nucleotides: TGTGCCAGCTCCCCTACAGGGTTTACCGGGGAGCTGTTTTTT.

The V gene is TRBV24-1, the J gene TRBJ2-1, with D maybe TRBD1 (5 bases). Germline CDR1 reads KGHDR; CDR2 reads SFDVKD. The CDR3 runs to 13 residues. Trimming shortened V by 4 bases and J by 7 bases, and 10 bases separated the two germline ends. The CDR3 region has the DNA TGTGCCACCAGTGACGGCAACAGGAATGAGCAGTTCTTC. The encoded protein is CATSDGNRNEQFF.

This clonotype was detected a few times. The chain is built from TRBV11-3 and TRBJ2-3; 7 nucleotides line up with TRBD2. V dropped 2 bases and J dropped 0; count of bases not matched to a gene: 5. CDR1 is SGHNT, CDR2 YENEEA, per germline. This CDR3 region has 16 residues. The CDR3 loop is CASSLRGEYSTDTQYF. CDR3 DNA sequence: TGTGCCAGCAGCTTACGGGGGGAGTATAGCACAGATACGCAGTATTTT.

This chain joins TRBV20-1 and TRBJ2-5; 7 nucleotides line up with TRBD1. V lost 6 bases, J lost 2 bases, and 12 bases stayed unmatched. Germline CDR1 and CDR2: DFQATT and SNEGSKA (reference sequence). The CDR3 totals 15 residues. The CDR3 region has the DNA TGCAGTGCCCTCTGGGCAGGGGGAGTTCAAGAGACCCAGTACTTC. Protein sequence: CSALWAGGVQETQYF.

This clonotype was seen a handful of times. This chain connects TRBV20-1 to TRBJ2-1; the D gene could be TRBD1 or TRBD2 (5 bases each). CDR1 and CDR2 from the germline V gene are DFQATT and SNEGSKA (reference sequence). CDR3 length: 14 amino acids. Deletions cut 3 bases from V and 4 bases from J, with 13 bases between. This CDR3 is CSASSPGPYNEQFF. The CDR3 region has the DNA TGCAGTGCTAGCTCCCCGGGACCATACAATGAGCAGTTCTTC.

This clonotype has just a few counts. The V gene is TRBV5-1, the J gene TRBJ2-3; D may be TRBD2 (7 bases). V lost 0 bases to trimming and J lost 1 base, with 12 bases between them. The CDR3 spans 16 residues. The germline V gene encodes CDR1 SGHRS and CDR2 YFSETQ. CDR3 region: CASSLGGGVGTDTQYF. The DNA of the CDR3 is TGCGCCAGCAGCTTGGGGGGGGGCGTCGGCACAGATACGCAGTATTTT. Full variable domain (rest looked up from reference TRBV5-1 and TRBJ2-3): KAGVTQTPRYLIKTRGQQVTLSCSPISGHRSVSWYQQTPGQGLQFLFEYFSETQRNKGNFPGRFSGRQFSNSRSEMNVSTLELGDSALYLCASSLGGGVGTDTQYFGPGTRLTVL.